This T cell receptor (beta chain) was sequenced in a study of technical replicates of blood from several donors. The assay was immunoSEQ multiplex PCR, and TCRdb's table has in-frame clones only and misses some. The sample carries 70,000 to 85,000 clones, roughly 97% recorded once. The germline V and J ends were trimmed by 5 bases and 1 base, with 8 bases remaining between them. Germline assignment: CDR1 GTSNPN and CDR2 SVGIG (reference sequence). The CDR3 sequence is 12 residues long. The sequence was obtained from a human donor in good health. The chain links TRBV30 to TRBJ1-1; D unresolved. The material sequenced was T cells isolated from PBMCs. The CDR3 loop is CAWSLKNTEAFF. CDR3 coding DNA: TGTGCCTGGTCACTCAAGAACACTGAAGCTTTCTTT.